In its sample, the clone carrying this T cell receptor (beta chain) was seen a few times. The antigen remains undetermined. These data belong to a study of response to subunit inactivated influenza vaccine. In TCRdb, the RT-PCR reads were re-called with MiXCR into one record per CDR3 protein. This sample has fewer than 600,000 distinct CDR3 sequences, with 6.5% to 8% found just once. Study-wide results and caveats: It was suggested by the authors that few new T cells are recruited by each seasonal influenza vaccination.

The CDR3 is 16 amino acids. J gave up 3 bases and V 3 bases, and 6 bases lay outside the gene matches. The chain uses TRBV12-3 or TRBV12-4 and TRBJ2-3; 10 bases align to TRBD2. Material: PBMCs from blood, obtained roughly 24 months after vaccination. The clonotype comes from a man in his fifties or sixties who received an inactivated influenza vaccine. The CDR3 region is CASSFQSGRGTDTQYF. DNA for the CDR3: TGTGCCAGCAGTTTCCAAAGCGGGAGGGGGACAGATACGCAGTATTTT.